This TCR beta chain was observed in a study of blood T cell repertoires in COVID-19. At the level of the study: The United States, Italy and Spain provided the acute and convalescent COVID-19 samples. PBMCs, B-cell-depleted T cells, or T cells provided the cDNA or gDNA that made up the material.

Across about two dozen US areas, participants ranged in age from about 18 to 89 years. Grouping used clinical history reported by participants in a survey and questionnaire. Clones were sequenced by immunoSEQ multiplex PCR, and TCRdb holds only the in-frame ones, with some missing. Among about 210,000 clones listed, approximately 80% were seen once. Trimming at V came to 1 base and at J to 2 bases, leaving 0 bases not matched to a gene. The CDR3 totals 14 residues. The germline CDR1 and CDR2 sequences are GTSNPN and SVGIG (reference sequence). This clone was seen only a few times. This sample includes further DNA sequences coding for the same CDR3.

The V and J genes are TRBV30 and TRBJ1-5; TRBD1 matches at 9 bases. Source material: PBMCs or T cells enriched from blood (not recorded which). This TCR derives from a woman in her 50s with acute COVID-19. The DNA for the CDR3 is TGTGCCTGGAGTGGGACAGGGGGCAATCAGCCCCAGCATTTT. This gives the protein CAWSGTGGNQPQHF.